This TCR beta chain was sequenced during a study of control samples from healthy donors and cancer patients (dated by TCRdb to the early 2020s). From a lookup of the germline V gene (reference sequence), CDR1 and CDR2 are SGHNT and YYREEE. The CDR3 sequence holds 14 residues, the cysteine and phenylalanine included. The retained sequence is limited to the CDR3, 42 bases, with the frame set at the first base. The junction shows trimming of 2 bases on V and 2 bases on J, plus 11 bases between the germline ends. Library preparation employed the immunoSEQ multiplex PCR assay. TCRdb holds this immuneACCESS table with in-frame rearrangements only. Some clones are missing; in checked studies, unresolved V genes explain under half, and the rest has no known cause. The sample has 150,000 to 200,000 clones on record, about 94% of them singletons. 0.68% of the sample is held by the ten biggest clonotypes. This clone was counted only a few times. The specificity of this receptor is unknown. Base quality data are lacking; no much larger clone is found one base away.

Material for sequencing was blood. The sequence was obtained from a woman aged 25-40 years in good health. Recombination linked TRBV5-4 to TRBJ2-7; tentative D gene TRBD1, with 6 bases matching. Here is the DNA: TGTGCCAGCAGCTTATCCAGGGGAGCCTACGAGCAGTACTTC. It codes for CASSLSRGAYEQYF.